This is a list of T cell receptor beta chains from one sample in a study of blood T cells in healthy people across ages. TCRdb re-called the 5' RACE reads with MiXCR, one entry per CDR3 protein. This table holds hundreds of thousands of distinct CDR3 sequences, less than 45% found once. The sample was blood. These receptor sequences come from an elderly man in good health. Both conserved end residues are part of each CDR3.

TRBV20-1	NA	CSARGGGASVAYEQYF
TRBV5-1	NA	CASSPGQGVIQETQFF
TRBV5-1	TRBJ1-2	CASSLAQDSNYGYTF
TRBV20-1	TRBJ2-3	CSARLRPTSGGADTQYF
TRBV7-9	TRBJ2-1	CASTVTLEAGTEKETQFF
TRBV6-2/TRBV6-3	TRBJ1-1	CASSAGWHNTEAFF
TRBV7-3	TRBJ2-1	CASSLITSLGGDEQFF
TRBV7-2	TRBJ1-6	CASSFKTANSPLHF
TRBV6-2/TRBV6-3	TRBJ1-5	CASSYSRSTENSNQPQHF
TRBV4-2	TRBJ1-4	CASSQPGSATNEKLFF
TRBV27	TRBJ2-1	CASSFGGGIPYNEQFF
TRBV7-2	TRBJ2-7	CASSAIYEQYF
TRBV18	TRBJ2-4	CASSPTGLLTKNIQYF
TRBV20-1	NA	CSAYYRDIQYF
TRBV7-2	TRBJ1-2	CASSPHSSYGYTF
TRBV28	TRBJ1-2	CASSPQGRSYGYTF
TRBV5-6	TRBJ2-7	CASSLVSGRAFEQYF
TRBV20-1	TRBJ2-3	CSAPLGADTQYF
TRBV20-1	TRBJ1-6	CSARARTGINSPLHF
TRBV6-6	TRBJ1-1	CASSLDGDRGAFF
TRBV20-1	TRBJ2-5	CSAHIQQETQYF
TRBV7-9	TRBJ2-2	CASSPDSVTGELFF
TRBV27	TRBJ2-2	CASSFLSAGELFF
TRBV10-3	TRBJ1-4	CATARTGEDYEKLFF
TRBV30	TRBJ2-6	CAWSPLQNSGANVLTF
TRBV5-1	TRBJ2-7	CASSSSRGSSYEQYF
TRBV4-2	TRBJ1-1	CASSQVVPNTEAFF
TRBV20-1	TRBJ2-5	CSAAGRLAMGQYF
TRBV9	TRBJ2-3	CASSVAPTRTTDTQYF
TRBV6-5	TRBJ2-5	CASSRDRAYQETQYF
TRBV20-1	TRBJ2-1	CSARAPLGEGLRYNEQFF
TRBV3-1	TRBJ2-7	CASSQPTGMGDEQYF
TRBV7-2	TRBJ1-5	CASSLVERGGNQPQHF
TRBV28	TRBJ2-3	CASSVPERSAQYF
TRBV5-1	TRBJ2-6	CASSLGGNSGANVLTF
TRBV7-6	TRBJ2-7	CASSLQAGNPYEQYF
TRBV11-2	TRBJ2-1	CASSPLRAGISNNEQFF
TRBV28	TRBJ1-1	CASSHSLMTGTAEAFF
TRBV7-9	NA	CASSSIDTYNEQYF
TRBV5-1	TRBJ2-3	CASSSRTGRDTQYF
TRBV20-1	NA	CSAAGERGYNEQYF
TRBV7-2	TRBJ2-5	CASSLGYGETQYF
TRBV11-2	TRBJ2-5	CASSFGAQEWETQYF